This T cell receptor beta chain is from a study of T cells in Graves' hyperthyroidism and ophthalmopathy. There are many counts of this clonotype. Its cognate antigen is unknown. The germline gives CDR1 MNHEY, CDR2 SVGEGT. V lost 6 bases to trimming and J lost 5 bases, with 14 bases between them. This CDR3 comprises 15 residues. Notes on the study in general: Within blood appeared most thyroid clonotypes that had expanded above 0.001. Model-based prediction identified ophthalmopathy a median about 6.8 months prior to its onset.

Regions amplified from RNA transcripts were the TCR beta CDR3 regions. With the HTBI primer set, the TCR CDR3 went through a first round of RT-PCR. TCRdb re-derived calls from the multiplex PCR reads in MiXCR, one entry per CDR3 protein. The sample contains approximately 430,000 distinct CDR3 sequences, around 16% of which appear only once. Sequenced material: blood. The rearrangement uses TRBV6-2 or TRBV6-3 and TRBJ1-6; D may be TRBD1 (5 bases). The source of this sequence is a woman between 18 and 30 years old with Graves' hyperthyroidism. CDR3 bases: TGTGCCAGCAGCGGAGGGACGGTGGATAATTCACCCCTCCACTTT. Its translation is CASSGGTVDNSPLHF.